Following are 11 T cell receptor beta chains from one sample sequenced in a study of T cells in Graves' hyperthyroidism and ophthalmopathy. What was amplified from RNA transcripts were TCR beta CDR3 regions. Researchers ran a first-round RT-PCR on the TCR CDR3 using the HTBI primer set. MiXCR, applied by TCRdb to the multiplex PCR reads, yields one record per CDR3 protein. The sample has hundreds of thousands of distinct CDR3 sequences; over 15% are singletons. The sequenced sample consisted of blood. Source of these receptors: a woman aged 45-65 years with Graves' hyperthyroidism that later progressed to Graves' ophthalmopathy.

The V gene is TRBV5-8, the J gene TRBJ2-3; D remains ambiguous. The CDR3 contains 14 residues. CDR1 and CDR2 from the germline V gene are SGHTS and YDEGEE. Trimming removed 5 bases at V and 1 base at J, with 11 bases between. CDR3 residues: CASSRRLGTDTQYF. DNA for the CDR3: TGTGCCAGCAGTCGCCGACTGGGCACAGATACGCAGTATTTT.

This clonotype was counted a single time. The chain links TRBV29-1 to TRBJ1-5; no clear D. Germline CDR1 is SQVTM and CDR2 is ANQGSEA. V dropped 6 bases and J dropped 6 bases, with 15 bases sitting between them. This CDR3 has 13 residues. The CDR3 region is CSVPSVEGQPQHF. The CDR3, as DNA: TGCAGCGTGCCCTCCGTGGAGGGTCAGCCCCAGCATTTT.

This chain connects TRBV6-2 or TRBV6-3 to TRBJ1-3, with D hard to call. The CDR3 extends over 15 amino acids. Per the germline V gene, CDR1 is MNHEY and CDR2 is SVGEGT. The V gene lost 6 bases and the J gene lost 2 bases, with 14 bases spanning the gap. CDR3 region: CASSPMGSPGNTIYF. CDR3 coding DNA: TGTGCCAGCAGCCCCATGGGGTCCCCTGGAAACACCATATATTTT.

The sample holds one count of this clonotype. The V call is TRBV9, the J call TRBJ2-2, with D unresolved. V was trimmed by 2 bases and J by 5 bases, leaving 7 bases between them. Germline V gene data show CDR1 as SGDLS and CDR2 as YYNGEE. The CDR3 is made up of 13 amino acids. This CDR3 reads CASSVSHTGELFF. As DNA, the CDR3 is TGTGCCAGCAGCGTCAGTCATACCGGGGAGCTGTTTTTT.

This clonotype was counted many times. At one end the junction does not follow the germline gene, possibly because of a read error. This chain connects TRBV7-7 to TRBJ1-1, with D unclear. The CDR3 is 15 residues long. Germline V CDR1 and CDR2: SSHAT, FNYEAQ (reference sequence). CDR3 sequence: CASSHCPGFGTEAFF. CDR3 bases: TGTGCTAGCAGTCATTGTCCGGGCTTTGGGACTGAAGCTTTCTTT.

The chain recombines TRBV7-9 with TRBJ1-4; TRBD1 might be the D (6 bases). The CDR3 loop spans 14 amino acids. The germline V and J ends were trimmed by 5 bases and 4 bases, with 11 bases remaining between them. Germline V CDR1 and CDR2: SEHNR, FQNEAQ (reference sequence). Here the CDR3 DNA reads TGTGCCAGCAGCCCGGACAGCTTTAATGAAAAACTGTTTTTT. Protein: CASSPDSFNEKLFF.

This clonotype was recorded at least ten times. J is TRBJ1-4 and V is TRBV2; weak D call: TRBD1 (5 bases). The germline gives CDR1 SNHLY, CDR2 FYNNEI. V gave up 7 bases and J gave up 8 bases, with 14 bases separating them. The CDR3 runs to 13 residues. CDR3: CASIGDGGEKLFF. The CDR3, as DNA: TGTGCCAGCATTGGGGACGGGGGAGAAAAACTGTTTTTT. Together with reference TRBV2 and TRBJ1-4, the CDR3 gives the full variable domain: EPEVTQTPSHQVTQMGQEVILRCVPISNHLYFYWYRQILGQKVEFLVSFYNNEISEKSEIFDDQFSVERPDGSNFTLKIRSTKLEDSAMYFCASIGDGGEKLFFGSGTQLSVL.

Many counts were recorded for this clonotype. This chain joins TRBV12-3 or TRBV12-4 and TRBJ1-1; no definite D call. The CDR3 loop spans 12 amino acids. Trimming removed 6 bases at V and 3 bases at J, with 8 bases between. CDR3 residues: CASSQWDTEAFF. The CDR3 bases are TGTGCCAGCAGCCAATGGGACACTGAAGCTTTCTTT.

The sample holds a few counts of this clonotype. DNA for the CDR3: TGTGCCAGCAGCTTACGGGAGGGCAGTCAGCCCCAGCATTTT. Translation gives CASSLREGSQPQHF. The rearrangement joins TRBV7-9 to TRBJ1-5; no clear D. Trimming left V 2 bases short and J 6 bases short, with 11 bases between. Germline lookup yields CDR1 SEHNR and CDR2 FQNEAQ (reference sequence). The CDR3 contains 14 residues.

Only a few counts were recorded for this clonotype. The chain recombines TRBV6-1 with TRBJ1-2, with 12 bases matching TRBD1. Unmatched junction bases numbered 15, after V lost 6 bases and J lost 7 bases. CDR1 is MNHNS and CDR2 is SASEGT in the germline V gene. This CDR3 is built from 17 residues. CDR3 sequence reads: CASSATRDRGRIGGYTF. CDR3 nucleotides: TGTGCCAGCAGCGCCACCCGGGACAGGGGGCGCATAGGTGGCTACACCTTC.

This clonotype occurred a few times. The CDR3 nucleotides read TGTGCCAGCAGTGAAGGTTCGAACTCTGGAAACACCATATATTTT. Translated: CASSEGSNSGNTIYF. This chain links TRBV2 with TRBJ1-3; D is unresolved. The CDR3 consists of 15 residues. The germline V gene has CDR1 SNHLY and CDR2 FYNNEI. Trimming cost V 1 base and J 0 bases, with 7 bases left between them.